This TCR beta chain appears in the sequencing data of a study of T-cell memory formation after mild COVID-19. The CDR3 totals 15 residues. The ends were cut back, 2 bases at V and 2 bases at J, with 10 bases in the middle. Germline values: CDR1 MNHEY, CDR2 SMNVEV (reference sequence). In TCRdb, the 5' RACE reads were re-called with MiXCR into one record per CDR3 protein. The table has 550,000 to 700,000 distinct CDR3 sequences, roughly 17% seen once. V is TRBV27 and J is TRBJ1-5; D not certain. The TCR sequence derives from an adult woman who had mild COVID-19 (a few samples of this study predate the infection). Cell type and time point are not known. The sample was PBMCs or a T cell subset sorted from them (not recorded which). The CDR3 here is CASSLGGSGNQPQHF. DNA of the CDR3: TGTGCCAGCAGTTTAGGAGGGTCCGGCAATCAGCCCCAGCATTTT.